This TCR beta chain was identified in a study of CD8 T cells in ankylosing spondylitis. Comment on this clonotype: The target antigen is unknown.

Study-level points and caveats: Made up of 7 to 9 highly homologous variants, a TCR beta motif appeared characteristic of ankylosing spondylitis blood.

V shed 0 bases and J shed 2 bases, with 11 bases lying between them. The CDR3 has 15 amino acids. Germline CDR1 SGHTS, CDR2 YDEGEE. Using quantitative 5'-RACE with molecular barcodes, the authors made TCR beta libraries. TCRdb independently ran MiXCR on the 5' RACE reads; one entry per CDR3 protein. The sample includes about 440,000 distinct CDR3 sequences, under 20% of them seen just once. The source material was blood, either unsorted or a sorted T cell fraction (not recorded which). The TCR comes from a male donor with ankylosing spondylitis. The chain combines TRBV5-8 with TRBJ1-2; D remains ambiguous. The CDR3 DNA follows: TGTGCCAGCAGCTTGGTCTCCCGTATCAACTATGGCTACACCTTC. Translating gives CASSLVSRINYGYTF.